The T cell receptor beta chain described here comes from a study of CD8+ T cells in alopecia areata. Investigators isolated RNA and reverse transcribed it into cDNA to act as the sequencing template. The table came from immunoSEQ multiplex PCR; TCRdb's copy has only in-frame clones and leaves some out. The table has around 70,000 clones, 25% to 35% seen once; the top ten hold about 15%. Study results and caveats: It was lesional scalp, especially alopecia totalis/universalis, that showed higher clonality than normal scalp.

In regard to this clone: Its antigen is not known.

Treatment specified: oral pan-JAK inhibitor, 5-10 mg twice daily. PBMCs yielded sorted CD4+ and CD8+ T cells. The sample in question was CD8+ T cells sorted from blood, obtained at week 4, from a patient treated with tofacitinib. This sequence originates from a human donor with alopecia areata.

The CDR3 sequence: CSVPGGFGYTF. The CDR3 nucleotides read TGCAGCGTCCCCGGGGGTTTTGGCTACACCTTC. V is TRBV29-1 and J is TRBJ1-2, with a tentative D call TRBD1 (5 bases). This CDR3 is built from 11 residues. Germline CDR1 and CDR2: SQVTM and ANQGSEA. Trimming cost V 6 bases and J 7 bases, with 12 bases left between them.